The TCR beta chain described here comes from a study of T cell responses to AZD1222 COVID-19 vaccine. Study-wide findings and caveats: The repertoires were collected only after the peak T cell response.

The assay was immunoSEQ multiplex PCR, and TCRdb's table has in-frame clones only and misses some. The sample records about 150,000 clones, more than 85% being singletons. V dropped 2 bases and J dropped 5 bases, with 11 bases sitting between them. There are 15 residues in the CDR3. The germline gives CDR1 SGHRS, CDR2 YFSETQ. Notes on this clone: The antigen is undetermined.

The receptor was derived from an adult in good health. Sequences were derived from peripheral blood, sampled on day 0 of AZD1222 vaccination. This chain uses TRBV5-1 with TRBJ1-6, with D possibly TRBD1 on 6 matching bases. The CDR3 nucleotides read TGCGCCAGCAGCTTAAATGGGGGCCATAATTCACCCCTCCACTTT. Protein sequence: CASSLNGGHNSPLHF.